One and the same sample provided the 16 T cell receptor beta chains below, sequenced in a study of shared clonotypes between healthy human individuals. The repertoire was sequenced with immunoSEQ multiplex PCR; TCRdb's copy has only in-frame clones and lacks some. The sample gives over a million clones, about 77% of which show up once; approximately 1.5% is in the top ten. Sequencing used memory CD4+ T cells sorted from blood. Subset meaning: CD45RA-negative fraction. Source of these receptors: a man aged 18 to 30 in good health.

V usage is TRBV11-2 and J usage is TRBJ2-5, with D perhaps matching TRBD1 or TRBD2 (5 bases each). The CDR3 length is 13 residues. Germline V gene sequence: CDR1 SGHAT, CDR2 FQNNGV. V lost 5 bases, J lost 1 base, and 8 bases lay in between. In DNA, the CDR3 is TGTGCCAGCAGCACGGGACCCCAAGAGACCCAGTACTTC. Its protein product is CASSTGPQETQYF.

The V call is TRBV5-6, the J call TRBJ1-6, with D tentatively TRBD1 (5 bases). V was pared by 2 bases and J by 10 bases, with 16 bases between. CDR1 SGHDT and CDR2 YYEEEE come from the germline V gene. The CDR3 runs to 15 residues. This chain's CDR3 is CASSLESRETSPLHF. CDR3 sequence (DNA): TGTGCCAGCAGCTTAGAGTCCAGGGAAACCTCACCCCTCCACTTT.

The chain combines TRBV11-2 with TRBJ2-3; 9 bases line up with TRBD2. The CDR3 has 15 residues. The germline CDR1 and CDR2 sequences are SGHAT and FQNNGV. The ends lost 5 bases at V and 3 bases at J; junction bases unmatched: 6. CDR3 residues: CASSPTSGATDTQYF. CDR3 DNA sequence: TGTGCCAGCAGCCCGACTAGCGGCGCGACAGATACGCAGTATTTT.

The chain is built from TRBV5-3 and TRBJ2-1; 7 bases match TRBD2. TRBV5-3 is assigned to the ORF class and has an uncertain function. The V segment lost 4 bases and the J segment 8 bases; nucleotides outside the gene matches: 6. The CDR3 covers 13 residues. The CDR3 reads CARSVDTSDEQFF. In DNA form, the CDR3 reads TGTGCCAGAAGCGTTGACACTAGCGATGAGCAGTTCTTC.

This clone appeared many times. V is TRBV7-2 and J is TRBJ2-6; D remains unclear. V was clipped by 2 bases and J by 0 bases, with 17 bases between them. The CDR3 extends over 19 amino acids. Germline V gives CDR1 SGHTA, CDR2 FQGNSA. CDR3: CASSLRVITGSSGANVLTF. The CDR3 DNA follows: TGTGCCAGCAGCTTACGGGTGATAACCGGTTCCTCTGGGGCCAACGTCCTGACTTTC.

This clone was recorded a few times. The genes are TRBV2 and TRBJ2-4; 8 bases are a match to TRBD1. V was pared by 7 bases and J by 5 bases, with 7 bases of the junction left unmatched. The CDR3 loop spans 14 amino acids. Germline CDR1 is SNHLY and CDR2 is FYNNEI. CDR3 sequence (DNA): TGTGCCAGCAATCCGGACAGGGCTCAAAACATTCAGTACTTC. Translation gives CASNPDRAQNIQYF.

The chain has TRBV5-8 and TRBJ1-2; 8 positions agree with TRBD1. The CDR3 contains 17 residues. With V trimmed by 6 bases and J by 7 bases, 20 bases remained unmatched. Germline-derived CDR1 and CDR2 are SGHTS and YDEGEE. The DNA for the CDR3 is TGTGCCAGCAACCGCTTGGGGGGAGTGCAGGGGGCGACTGGCTACACCTTC. Protein: CASNRLGGVQGATGYTF.

This chain uses TRBV18 with TRBJ2-7; TRBD1 matches at 10 bases. Looked up from germline, CDR1 is KGHSH and CDR2 is LQKENI. The CDR3 contains 17 residues. The V and J ends lost 3 bases and 0 bases, in that order; junction bases with no gene match: 8. The CDR3 spells CASSPGQGYPSSYEQYF. The DNA for the CDR3 is TGTGCCAGCTCACCGGGACAGGGGTACCCGAGCTCCTACGAGCAGTACTTC.

The V call is TRBV9, the J call TRBJ2-7; TRBD2 aligns across 12 bases. In germline, CDR1 is SGDLS, CDR2 YYNGEE. V lost 4 bases and J lost 4; bases outside the gene matches: 6. The CDR3 is 15 amino acids. In DNA form, the CDR3 reads TGTGCCAGCAGCCCCCGGACTAGCGGGAATTACGAGCAGTACTTC. Protein sequence: CASSPRTSGNYEQYF.

The chain has TRBV28 and TRBJ1-2; D not resolved. V was shortened by 4 bases and J by 0 bases, with 9 bases between the two germline ends. Germline V gene lookup returns CDR1 MDHEN and CDR2 SYDVKM. This CDR3 region has 14 residues. The CDR3 nucleotides read TGTGCCAGCAGTTGGGTACACGCTAACTATGGCTACACCTTC. Translation: CASSWVHANYGYTF.

The chain joins TRBV7-2 to TRBJ2-7, with a possible D match to TRBD2 (6 bases). This CDR3 region has 15 residues. In germline, CDR1 is SGHTA, CDR2 FQGNSA. Trimming pared 1 base from V and 7 bases from J, leaving 17 bases between. The CDR3 sequence: CASSLGSTGVREQYF. The CDR3 DNA reads as TGTGCCAGCAGCTTAGGTTCGACGGGGGTTAGGGAGCAGTACTTC.

As to this clone: One base away lies a much larger clone, so this may be a sequencing read error. The chain recombines TRBV7-9 with TRBJ1-5; tentative D call: TRBD1 (5 bases). The V end lost 1 base, the J end lost 3 bases, and 7 bases lay between the germline ends. CDR3 length equals 14 residues. Germline V CDR1 and CDR2: SEHNR, FQNEAQ (reference sequence). CDR3 DNA: TGTGCCAGCAGCTTAGGAGGGGCCAATCAGCCCCAGCATTTT. Its protein is CASSLGGANQPQHF.

This chain uses TRBV27 with TRBJ2-1; tentatively, D is TRBD2 (5 bases). V lost 2 bases and J lost 8, with 13 bases in between. CDR3 length: 14 residues. The germline V gene has CDR1 MNHEY and CDR2 SMNVEV (reference sequence). The CDR3 loop is CASSLGPGYDEQFF. The CDR3 DNA reads as TGTGCCAGCAGTTTAGGCCCGGGGTACGATGAGCAGTTCTTC.

V is TRBV6-1 and J is TRBJ1-4, with 7 nucleotides matching TRBD1. Germline trimming cut 1 base from V and 8 bases from J; bases unmatched to any gene: 7. Germline values: CDR1 MNHNS, CDR2 SASEGT. The CDR3 covers 15 residues. The DNA of the CDR3 is TGTGCCAGCAGTGAAGTCCAGGGGGGATCCGAAAAACTGTTTTTT. It codes for CASSEVQGGSEKLFF.

V usage is TRBV9 and J usage is TRBJ2-2; D may be TRBD2 (5 bases). The CDR3 runs to 16 residues. Germline assignment: CDR1 SGDLS and CDR2 YYNGEE. Trimming stripped 4 bases from V and 0 bases from J, with 13 bases between. The CDR3 DNA reads TGTGCCAGCAGCCCAACTCCCGGGGCGAACACCGGGGAGCTGTTTTTT. This gives the protein CASSPTPGANTGELFF. The whole variable domain, remainder taken from reference TRBV9 and TRBJ2-2, is DSGVTQTPKHLITATGQRVTLRCSPRSGDLSVYWYQQSLDQGLQFLIQYYNGEERAKGNILERFSAQQFPDLHSELNLSSLELGDSALYFCASSPTPGANTGELFFGEGSRLTVL.

This sequence joins TRBV28 and TRBJ1-1, with 9 bases identical to TRBD1. This CDR3 comprises 15 residues. The J segment lost 5 bases and the V segment lost 6 bases, leaving 10 bases of the junction unmatched. From germline, CDR1 is MDHEN and CDR2 SYDVKM. CDR3 nucleotides: TGTGCCAGCAGCAAAAGAGGGACAGGGAGTACTGAAGCTTTCTTT. Its protein product is CASSKRGTGSTEAFF.